This TCR beta chain was profiled in a study of blood T cell repertoires in COVID-19. Study information: Samples representing acute and convalescent COVID-19 were sourced from the United States, Italy and Spain. The cDNA or gDNA used as material had been derived from T cells, B-cell-depleted T cells, or PBMCs.

Those enrolled in Seattle joined during active infection and were followed longitudinally afterward. Germline V lookup: CDR1 PRHDT, CDR2 FYEKMQ (reference sequence). The CDR3 is 13 amino acids. Germline trimming cut 4 bases from V and 4 bases from J; bases unmatched to any gene: 2. In the study's own analysis: Quantification of nucleated cells was approximated via reference gene primer amplification. Clones were sequenced by immunoSEQ multiplex PCR, and TCRdb holds only the in-frame ones, with some missing. Clone size and V and J calls were adopted from that table, with D and trimming inferred from the DNA. The sample includes over 100,000 clones, more than 85% of them seen just once.

The sequenced material came from peripheral blood. The receptor was isolated from a man in his fifties or sixties with COVID-19, enrolled during active disease. The chain links TRBV13 to TRBJ1-1; 8 nucleotides agree with TRBD1. The CDR3, as DNA: TGTGCCAGCAGCTCCACAGGGGGCACTGAAGCTTTCTTT. Protein product: CASSSTGGTEAFF. Full variable domain (outside the CDR3, taken from reference TRBV13 and TRBJ1-1): AAGVIQSPRHLIKEKRETATLKCYPIPRHDTVYWYQQGPGQDPQFLISFYEKMQSDKGSIPDRFSAQQFSDYHSELNMSSLELGDSALYFCASSSTGGTEAFFGQGTRLTVV.